Below, 27 T cell receptor beta chains from the same sample are listed, as sequenced in a study of chemoradiotherapy in HPV16-positive cancers. Assay: immunoSEQ multiplex PCR; the TCRdb copy retains only in-frame clones and omits some. The sample has 20,000 to 25,000 clones; approximately 89% are singletons. Material: blood, obtained from a patient who underwent chemoradiotherapy. These receptors originate from a human donor with HPV-associated anogenital cancer.

This rearrangement joins TRBV11-2 to TRBJ2-3; weak D call: TRBD1 (5 bases). Germline V gene lookup returns CDR1 SGHAT and CDR2 FQNNGV. The CDR3 has 12 residues. V lost 6 bases and J lost 3, with 7 bases in between. The CDR3 sequence: CASRAGTDTQYF. The CDR3 region has the DNA TGTGCCAGCAGGGCAGGGACAGATACGCAGTATTTT.

This CDR3 is CAWSGLRTGDDEKLFF. The CDR3, as DNA: TGTGCCTGGAGTGGTCTTCGGACAGGGGATGATGAAAAACTGTTTTTT. The V and J genes are TRBV30 and TRBJ1-4; 9 bases are shared with TRBD1. This CDR3 is built from 16 residues. V trimming: 1 base; J trimming: 6 bases; junction bases outside the gene matches: 9. CDR1 and CDR2 (germline): GTSNPN, SVGIG (reference sequence).

The chain joins TRBV10-3 to TRBJ1-1; 7 bases map to TRBD1. The junction had 7 bases not matched to a gene; V was cut back by 6 bases and J by 3 bases. Germline V gene lookup returns CDR1 ENHRY and CDR2 SYGVKD. The CDR3 totals 14 residues. The CDR3 DNA reads TGTGCCATCAGCGAGACAGGGCGTGACACTGAAGCTTTCTTT. This encodes CAISETGRDTEAFF.

This chain uses TRBV5-1 with TRBJ2-1; TRBD2 agrees at 9 bases. This CDR3 comprises 15 residues. V gave up 5 bases and J gave up 0 bases; unmatched junction bases: 3. Germline loops: CDR1 SGHRS, CDR2 YFSETQ. CDR3 nucleotides: TGCGCCAGCAGTTATAGCGGGAGCTCCTACAATGAGCAGTTCTTC. Translated: CASSYSGSSYNEQFF.

The chain links TRBV11-1 to TRBJ2-1; D is unclear. The CDR3 loop spans 13 amino acids. CDR1 is SGHAT and CDR2 is FQDESV in the germline V gene (reference sequence). The germline V and J ends were trimmed by 4 bases and 9 bases, with 13 bases remaining between them. The CDR3 DNA is TGTGCCAGCAGCTCACGATGGGTCGGTGAGCAGTTCTTC. This sequence encodes CASSSRWVGEQFF.

The chain carries TRBV27 and TRBJ1-4; 10 bases map to TRBD1. With 5 bases clipped from V and 7 bases from J, the junction kept 7 bases outside the gene matches. CDR3 length: 15 residues. Germline CDR1 and CDR2: MNHEY and SMNVEV (reference sequence). The CDR3 loop reads CASSPRQGAFEKLFF. The CDR3, as DNA: TGTGCCAGCAGTCCACGACAGGGGGCATTTGAAAAACTGTTTTTT.

J is TRBJ2-3 and V is TRBV19; D ambiguous. The CDR3 runs to 12 residues. V dropped 3 bases and J dropped 3 bases, with 4 bases sitting between them. Germline loops: CDR1 LNHDA, CDR2 SQIVND (reference sequence). The CDR3 nucleotides are TGTGCCAGTAGTATGGGAACAGATACGCAGTATTTT. Translating gives CASSMGTDTQYF.

The chain couples TRBV9 to TRBJ1-1; 8 positions agree with TRBD1. The germline V gene encodes CDR1 SGDLS and CDR2 YYNGEE. V was clipped by 0 bases and J by 3 bases; unmatched bases: 4. CDR3 length: 15 residues. CDR3 sequence (DNA): TGTGCCAGCAGCGTAGGGCACAGGGGGGACACTGAAGCTTTCTTT. Protein sequence: CASSVGHRGDTEAFF.

The rearrangement uses TRBV7-5 and TRBJ2-7. TRBV7-5 is a recognized pseudogene. CDR3 size: 12 residues. The CDR3 DNA reads TGTGTCAGAACAAAAGGGGGAGGCGAGCAGTACTTC. Encoded protein: CVRTKGGGEQYF.

The chain links TRBV10-2 to TRBJ2-3; 9 positions match TRBD2. Per the germline V gene, CDR1 is WSHSY and CDR2 is SAAADI. Trimming took 7 bases from V and 1 from J; bases not matched to a gene: 6. The CDR3 has 15 residues. The CDR3 loop reads CASTRVAGGTDTQYF. Written as DNA, the CDR3 is TGCGCCAGCACGCGAGTAGCGGGAGGCACAGATACGCAGTATTTT.

The chain recombines TRBV4-3 with TRBJ2-2; D remains ambiguous. This CDR3 region has 14 residues. With 1 base removed from V and 5 bases from J, the gap between germline ends came to 8 bases. Germline CDR1 LGHNA, CDR2 YSLEER. CDR3 bases: TGCGCCAGCAGCCAAGTAACCGGAACCGGGGAGCTGTTTTTT. This encodes CASSQVTGTGELFF.

The rearrangement links TRBV27 to TRBJ2-6; TRBD2 is a possible D gene (5 bases). There are 17 residues in the CDR3. Germline V CDR1 and CDR2: MNHEY, SMNVEV (reference sequence). V lost 6 bases to trimming and J lost 0 bases, with 15 bases between them. Written as DNA, the CDR3 is TGTGCCAGCAGGCGGGCTTTATCCTCCTCTGGGGCCAACGTCCTGACTTTC. Protein: CASRRALSSSGANVLTF.

Only a few counts were recorded for this clone. V gene TRBV9 combines with J gene TRBJ2-7; 7 bases are shared with TRBD1. V dropped 1 base and J dropped 0; count of bases not matched to a gene: 10. CDR3 length: 17 amino acids. Germline lookup yields CDR1 SGDLS and CDR2 YYNGEE. The CDR3 DNA reads as TGTGCCAGCAGCGTACATGTCGGGGCAGGGGGCTCCTACGAGCAGTACTTC. Translating it yields CASSVHVGAGGSYEQYF. The full variable domain, in which reference TRBV9 and TRBJ2-7 provide the parts outside the CDR3, is DSGVTQTPKHLITATGQRVTLRCSPRSGDLSVYWYQQSLDQGLQFLIQYYNGEERAKGNILERFSAQQFPDLHSELNLSSLELGDSALYFCASSVHVGAGGSYEQYFGPGTRLTVT.

The chain joins TRBV15 to TRBJ2-3; D possibly corresponds to TRBD2 (7 bases). Between the trimmed V and J ends, which lost 3 bases and 5 bases, there was a span of 12 bases. The CDR3 contains 14 residues. The V gene's germline CDR1 is LNHNV and CDR2 YYDKDF (reference sequence). CDR3 protein: CATSRRGLGDTQYF. CDR3 DNA: TGTGCCACCAGCAGGCGGGGGCTAGGAGATACGCAGTATTTT.

The rearrangement joins TRBV20-1 to TRBJ2-1; D possibly corresponds to TRBD1 (5 bases). The CDR3 contains 11 residues. Trimming pared 5 bases from V and 7 bases from J, leaving 9 bases between. In germline, CDR1 is DFQATT, CDR2 SNEGSKA (reference sequence). DNA of the CDR3: TGCAGTGCTTATCAGGGTAATGAGCAGTTCTTC. This translates into CSAYQGNEQFF.

This clone was seen a few times. V is TRBV10-2 and J is TRBJ1-3; no firm D call. Trimming cost V 2 bases and J 7 bases, with 9 bases left between them. In germline, CDR1 is WSHSY, CDR2 SAAADI. The CDR3 consists of 13 residues. CDR3 protein: CASSETPRNTIYF. CDR3 DNA: TGCGCCAGCAGTGAGACCCCACGGAACACCATATATTTT.

The V call is TRBV5-1, the J call TRBJ2-7; the D gene could be TRBD1 or TRBD2 (5 bases each). Trimming took 4 bases from V and 0 from J, leaving 17 bases between them. This CDR3 spans 16 amino acids. The germline V gene has CDR1 SGHRS and CDR2 YFSETQ. Here the CDR3 reads CASSPGLNGASYEQYF. Here the CDR3 DNA reads TGCGCCAGCAGCCCAGGACTTAACGGGGCCTCCTACGAGCAGTACTTC. The full variable domain, with the rest looked up from reference TRBV5-1 and TRBJ2-7, is KAGVTQTPRYLIKTRGQQVTLSCSPISGHRSVSWYQQTPGQGLQFLFEYFSETQRNKGNFPGRFSGRQFSNSRSEMNVSTLELGDSALYLCASSPGLNGASYEQYFGPGTRLTVT.

The chain employs TRBV5-1 and TRBJ2-7, with D uncertain. The CDR3 consists of 14 residues. Germline CDR1 is SGHRS and CDR2 is YFSETQ. The ends were cut back, 0 bases at V and 2 bases at J, with 9 bases in the middle. The DNA for the CDR3 is TGCGCCAGCAGCTTGGAAGTGGGTACCTACGAGCAGTACTTC. This sequence encodes CASSLEVGTYEQYF.

This sequence joins TRBV11-3 and TRBJ2-2; possible D gene TRBD2, 7 bases. Germline V gene data show CDR1 as SGHNT and CDR2 as YENEEA. The CDR3 has 15 residues. The germline V and J ends were trimmed by 5 bases and 4 bases, with 14 bases remaining between them. For the CDR3, the DNA is TGTGCCAGCAGCCTCGGGGGGCTGACCACCGGGGAGCTGTTTTTT. Translating it yields CASSLGGLTTGELFF.

This chain links TRBV13 with TRBJ2-3; D not certain. V was pared by 3 bases and J by 0 bases, with 7 bases between. CDR3 length: 14 residues. From germline, CDR1 is PRHDT and CDR2 FYEKMQ (reference sequence). Here the CDR3 DNA reads TGTGCCAGCAGCTTTTGGATTAGCACAGATACGCAGTATTTT. As protein: CASSFWISTDTQYF.

This chain uses TRBV19 with TRBJ1-1; D is unresolved. There are 15 residues in the CDR3. Germline V CDR1 and CDR2: LNHDA, SQIVND (reference sequence). The germline V and J ends were trimmed by 6 bases and 3 bases, with 17 bases remaining between them. In DNA form, the CDR3 reads TGTGCCAGTAGAGGCCCACCGCCAGCGGACACTGAAGCTTTCTTT. Encoded protein: CASRGPPPADTEAFF.

The rearrangement uses TRBV6-5 and TRBJ1-5, with D possibly TRBD1 on 5 matching bases. Germline loops: CDR1 MNHEY, CDR2 SVGAGI. V lost 4 bases and J 2 bases, leaving 12 bases between the germline ends. The CDR3 is made up of 15 amino acids. CDR3 loop: CASSSRDLGNQPQHF. In nucleotides, the CDR3 is TGTGCCAGCAGTTCCAGGGATCTGGGCAATCAGCCCCAGCATTTT.

CDR3 DNA sequence: TGTGCCAGCAGTGAAGGACGGACTAGCGGGAGGGTTTCGGACACCGGGGAGCTGTTTTTT. It yields the protein CASSEGRTSGRVSDTGELFF. V usage is TRBV6-1 and J usage is TRBJ2-2, with 15 bases that match TRBD2. In germline, CDR1 is MNHNS, CDR2 SASEGT. The CDR3 is made up of 20 amino acids. J was trimmed by 3 bases and V by 1 base; bases with no gene match: 9.

The chain is built from TRBV18 and TRBJ2-1; D uncertain. The CDR3 loop spans 15 amino acids. The V end lost 2 bases, the J end lost 4 bases, and 12 bases lay between the germline ends. Germline V gene lookup returns CDR1 KGHSH and CDR2 LQKENI. The chain's CDR3 is CASSPVNNQYNEQFF. In DNA, the CDR3 is TGTGCCAGCTCACCAGTGAACAACCAGTACAATGAGCAGTTCTTC.

V gene TRBV5-1 combines with J gene TRBJ1-2; no clear D gene. Per germline, CDR1 SGHRS and CDR2 YFSETQ. The V end was cut by 3 bases, the J end by 1 base, with 10 bases between. This CDR3 spans 14 amino acids. CDR3 region: CASSSLASNYGYTF. CDR3 nucleotides: TGCGCCAGCAGCTCCCTGGCCAGTAACTATGGCTACACCTTC.

The gene calls are TRBV27 and TRBJ1-1; weak D call: TRBD1 (6 bases). The CDR3 runs 15 residues. Between the trimmed V and J ends, which lost 2 bases and 3 bases, there was a span of 13 bases. Germline V gene sequence: CDR1 MNHEY, CDR2 SMNVEV (reference sequence). The CDR3 spells CASSLGRGAHTEAFF. CDR3 bases: TGTGCCAGCAGTTTAGGGCGGGGGGCGCACACTGAAGCTTTCTTT.

This clone occurred a few times. The chain carries TRBV7-9 and TRBJ1-5; D gene uncertain. V was clipped by 4 bases and J by 8 bases, with 18 bases between them. The CDR3 length is 15 residues. Germline loops: CDR1 SEHNR, CDR2 FQNEAQ (reference sequence). CDR3 DNA: TGTGCCAGCAGCTCAGCCACCAGCGAGGAAGAGCCCCAGCATTTT. It translates to CASSSATSEEEPQHF.